Presented here are 3 T cell receptor beta chains from one specimen sequenced in a study of cytomegalovirus exposure and HLA in healthy donors. Vbeta (60) and Jbeta (13) primers were used in the PCR. Measured with immunoSEQ multiplex PCR; TCRdb has only the in-frame clones, and not every one. The sample shows roughly 77,000 clones, around 72% of them seen only once. The specimen was PBMCs. Every receptor here comes from a woman aged 40 to 50 in good health and CMV-seropositive.

V usage is TRBV5-6 and J usage is TRBJ2-2; tentative D call: TRBD1 (5 bases). Germline CDR1 SGHDT, CDR2 YYEEEE. CDR3 length: 16 residues. Trimming took off 4 bases at V and 0 bases at J, with 13 bases between the two ends. The DNA of the CDR3 is TGTGCCAGCAGCGAACAGACAGACTCGAACACCGGGGAGCTGTTTTTT. Residues: CASSEQTDSNTGELFF. Full variable domain (missing parts from reference TRBV5-6 and TRBJ2-2): DAGVTQSPTHLIKTRGQQVTLRCSPKSGHDTVSWYQQALGQGPQFIFQYYEEEERQRGNFPDRFSGHQFPNYSSELNVNALLLGDSALYLCASSEQTDSNTGELFFGEGSRLTVL.

The chain combines TRBV9 with TRBJ2-1; 8 nucleotides agree with TRBD1. The germline V gene has CDR1 SGDLS and CDR2 YYNGEE. This CDR3 comprises 15 residues. The V and J ends lost 4 bases and 0 bases, in that order; junction bases with no gene match: 3. The chain's CDR3 is CASSPGTGSYNEQFF. DNA for the CDR3: TGTGCCAGCAGCCCTGGGACAGGCTCCTACAATGAGCAGTTCTTC.

As for this clone: Other DNA sequences in this sample translate to the same CDR3. This chain joins TRBV5-1 and TRBJ2-7, with a possible D match to TRBD1 (5 bases). The CDR3 is 14 residues long. The ends were cut back, 0 bases at V and 3 bases at J, with 10 bases in the middle. The germline V gene has CDR1 SGHRS and CDR2 YFSETQ. The CDR3 spells CASSLGQDIYEQYF. The CDR3 DNA follows: TGCGCCAGCAGCTTGGGGCAGGACATCTACGAGCAGTACTTC.